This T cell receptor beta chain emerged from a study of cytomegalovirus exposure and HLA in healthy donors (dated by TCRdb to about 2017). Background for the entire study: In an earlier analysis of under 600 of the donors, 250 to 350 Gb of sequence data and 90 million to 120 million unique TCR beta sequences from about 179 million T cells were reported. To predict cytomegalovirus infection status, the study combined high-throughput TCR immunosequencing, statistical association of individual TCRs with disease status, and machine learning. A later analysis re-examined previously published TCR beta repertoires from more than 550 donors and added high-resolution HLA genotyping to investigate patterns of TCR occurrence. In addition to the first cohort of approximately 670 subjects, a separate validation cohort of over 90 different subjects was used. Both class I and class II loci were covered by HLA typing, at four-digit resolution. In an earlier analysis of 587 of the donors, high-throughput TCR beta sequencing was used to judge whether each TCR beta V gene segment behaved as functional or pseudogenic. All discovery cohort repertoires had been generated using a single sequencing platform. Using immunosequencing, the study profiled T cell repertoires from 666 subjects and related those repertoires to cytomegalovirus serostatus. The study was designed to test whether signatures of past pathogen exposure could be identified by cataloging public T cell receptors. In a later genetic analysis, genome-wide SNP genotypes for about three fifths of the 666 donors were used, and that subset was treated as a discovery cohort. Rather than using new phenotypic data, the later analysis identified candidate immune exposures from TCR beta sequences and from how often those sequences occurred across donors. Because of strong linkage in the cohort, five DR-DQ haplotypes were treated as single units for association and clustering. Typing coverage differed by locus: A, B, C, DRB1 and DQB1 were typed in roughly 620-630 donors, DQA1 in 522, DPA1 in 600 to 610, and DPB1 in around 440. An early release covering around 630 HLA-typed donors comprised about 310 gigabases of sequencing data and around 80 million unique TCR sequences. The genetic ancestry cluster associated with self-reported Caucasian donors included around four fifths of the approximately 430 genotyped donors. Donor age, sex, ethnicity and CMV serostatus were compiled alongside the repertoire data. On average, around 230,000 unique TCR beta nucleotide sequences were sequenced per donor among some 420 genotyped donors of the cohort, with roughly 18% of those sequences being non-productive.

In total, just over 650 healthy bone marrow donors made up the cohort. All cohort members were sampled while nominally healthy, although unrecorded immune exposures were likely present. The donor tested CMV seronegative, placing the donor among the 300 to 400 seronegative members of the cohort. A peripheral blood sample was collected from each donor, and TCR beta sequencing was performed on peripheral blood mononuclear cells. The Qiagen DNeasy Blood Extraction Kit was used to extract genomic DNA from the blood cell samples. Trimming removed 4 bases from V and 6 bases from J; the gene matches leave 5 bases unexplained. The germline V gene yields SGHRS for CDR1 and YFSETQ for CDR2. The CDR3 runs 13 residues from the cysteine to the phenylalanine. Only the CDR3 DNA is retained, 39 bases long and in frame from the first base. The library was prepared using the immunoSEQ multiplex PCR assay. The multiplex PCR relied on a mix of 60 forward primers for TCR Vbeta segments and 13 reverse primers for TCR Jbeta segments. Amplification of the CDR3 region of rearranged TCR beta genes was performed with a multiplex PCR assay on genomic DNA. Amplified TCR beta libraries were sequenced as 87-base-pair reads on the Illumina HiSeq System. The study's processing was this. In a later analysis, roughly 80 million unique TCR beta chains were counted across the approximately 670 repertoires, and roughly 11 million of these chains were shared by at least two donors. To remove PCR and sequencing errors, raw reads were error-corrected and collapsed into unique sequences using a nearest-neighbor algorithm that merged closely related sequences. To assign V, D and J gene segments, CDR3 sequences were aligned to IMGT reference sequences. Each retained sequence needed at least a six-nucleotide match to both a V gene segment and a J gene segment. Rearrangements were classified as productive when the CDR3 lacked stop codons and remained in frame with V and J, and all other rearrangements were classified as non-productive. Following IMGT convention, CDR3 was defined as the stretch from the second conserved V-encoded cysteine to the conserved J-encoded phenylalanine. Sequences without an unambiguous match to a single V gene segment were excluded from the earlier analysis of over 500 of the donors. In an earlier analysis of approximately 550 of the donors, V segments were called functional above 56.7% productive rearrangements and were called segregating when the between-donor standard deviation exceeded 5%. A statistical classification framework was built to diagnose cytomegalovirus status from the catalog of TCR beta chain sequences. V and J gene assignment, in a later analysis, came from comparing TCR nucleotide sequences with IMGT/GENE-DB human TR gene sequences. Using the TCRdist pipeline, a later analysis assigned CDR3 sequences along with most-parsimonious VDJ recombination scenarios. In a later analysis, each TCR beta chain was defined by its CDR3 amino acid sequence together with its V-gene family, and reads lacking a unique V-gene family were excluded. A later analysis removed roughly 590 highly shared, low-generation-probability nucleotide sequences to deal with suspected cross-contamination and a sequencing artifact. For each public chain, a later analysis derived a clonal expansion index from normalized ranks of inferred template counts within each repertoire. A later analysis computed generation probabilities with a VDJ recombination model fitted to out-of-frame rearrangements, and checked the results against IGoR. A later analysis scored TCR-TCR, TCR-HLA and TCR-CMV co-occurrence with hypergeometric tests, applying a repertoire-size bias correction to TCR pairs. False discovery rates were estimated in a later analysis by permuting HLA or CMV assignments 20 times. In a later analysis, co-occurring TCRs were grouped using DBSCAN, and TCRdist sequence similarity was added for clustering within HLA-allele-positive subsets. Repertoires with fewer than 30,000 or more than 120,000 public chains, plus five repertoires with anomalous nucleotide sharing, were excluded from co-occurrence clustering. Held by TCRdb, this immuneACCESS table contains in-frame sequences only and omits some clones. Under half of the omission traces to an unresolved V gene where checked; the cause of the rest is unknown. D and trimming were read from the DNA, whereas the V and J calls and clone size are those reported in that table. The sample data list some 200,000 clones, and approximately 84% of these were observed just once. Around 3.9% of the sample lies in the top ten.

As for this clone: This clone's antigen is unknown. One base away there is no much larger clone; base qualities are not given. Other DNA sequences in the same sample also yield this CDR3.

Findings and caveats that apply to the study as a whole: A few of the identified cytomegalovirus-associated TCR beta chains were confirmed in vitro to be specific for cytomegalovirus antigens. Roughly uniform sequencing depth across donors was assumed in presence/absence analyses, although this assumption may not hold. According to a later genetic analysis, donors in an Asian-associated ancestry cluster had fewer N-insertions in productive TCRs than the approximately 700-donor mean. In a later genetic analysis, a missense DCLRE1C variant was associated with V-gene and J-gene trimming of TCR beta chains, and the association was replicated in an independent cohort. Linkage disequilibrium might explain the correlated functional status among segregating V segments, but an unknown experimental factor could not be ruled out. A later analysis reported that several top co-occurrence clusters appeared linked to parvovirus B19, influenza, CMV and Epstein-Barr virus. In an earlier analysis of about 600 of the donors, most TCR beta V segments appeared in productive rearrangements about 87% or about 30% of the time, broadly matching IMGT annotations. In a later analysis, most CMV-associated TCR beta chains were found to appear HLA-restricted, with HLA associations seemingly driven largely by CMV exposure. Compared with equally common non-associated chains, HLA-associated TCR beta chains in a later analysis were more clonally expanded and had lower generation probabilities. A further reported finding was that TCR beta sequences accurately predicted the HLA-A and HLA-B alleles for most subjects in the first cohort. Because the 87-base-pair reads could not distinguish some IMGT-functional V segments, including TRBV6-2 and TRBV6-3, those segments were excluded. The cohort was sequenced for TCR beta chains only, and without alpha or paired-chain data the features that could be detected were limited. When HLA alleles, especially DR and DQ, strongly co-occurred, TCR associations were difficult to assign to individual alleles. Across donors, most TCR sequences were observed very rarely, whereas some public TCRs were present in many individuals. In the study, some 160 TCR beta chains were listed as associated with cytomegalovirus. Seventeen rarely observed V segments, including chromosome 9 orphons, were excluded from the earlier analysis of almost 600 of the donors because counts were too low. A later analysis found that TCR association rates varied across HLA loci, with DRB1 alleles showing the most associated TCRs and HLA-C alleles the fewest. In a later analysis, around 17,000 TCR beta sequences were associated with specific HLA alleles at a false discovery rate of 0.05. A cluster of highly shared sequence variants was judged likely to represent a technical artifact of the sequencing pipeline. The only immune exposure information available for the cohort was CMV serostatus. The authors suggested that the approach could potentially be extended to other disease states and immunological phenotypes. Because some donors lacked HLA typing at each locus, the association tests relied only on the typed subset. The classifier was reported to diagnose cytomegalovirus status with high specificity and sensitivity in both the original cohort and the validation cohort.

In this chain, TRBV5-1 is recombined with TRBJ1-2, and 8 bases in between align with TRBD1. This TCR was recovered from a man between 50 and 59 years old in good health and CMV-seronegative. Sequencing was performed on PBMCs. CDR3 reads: CASSLGQGDGYTF. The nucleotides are TGCGCCAGCAGCCTTGGACAGGGCGATGGCTACACCTTC.